The clone carrying this TCR beta chain was seen a few times. No antigen is known for it. The sample comes from a study of T cells in Graves' hyperthyroidism and ophthalmopathy. Overall study results and limits: Blood shared most expanded thyroid clonotypes above 0.001.

Germline CDR1 LNHNV, CDR2 YYDKDF (reference sequence). V dropped 1 base and J dropped 2; count of bases not matched to a gene: 5. This CDR3 comprises 15 residues. Amplification of TCR beta CDR3 regions was performed using RNA transcripts as template. The primer set for the first-round RT-PCR of the TCR CDR3 was HTBI. TCRdb re-analysed the multiplex PCR reads in MiXCR, keeping a single row per CDR3 protein. The profile shows 300,000 to 450,000 distinct CDR3 sequences, approximately 15% of them singletons. Uncontrolled infection, other autoimmune disease, pregnancy or lactation excluded patients. For the diagnoses, clinical symptoms, serum thyroxine and TRAb, thyroid ultrasound and orbital computed tomography were used.

The genes are TRBV15 and TRBJ2-7, with TRBD2 matching over 7 bases. Sequences were obtained from blood. The TCR was taken from a woman aged 30 to 39 with Graves' hyperthyroidism. CDR3 bases: TGTGCCACCAGCAGAGGTCAGCGGGGAGCCTACGAGCAGTACTTC. It specifies CATSRGQRGAYEQYF.